One sample yielded the 20 T cell receptor beta chains listed below, sequenced in a study of somatic mutations in cytotoxic T cells in rheumatoid arthritis. The assay was immunoSEQ multiplex PCR, and TCRdb's table has in-frame clones only and misses some. The sample shows about 7,400 clones, roughly 90% of them seen only once. The sequenced sample was CD8+ T cells sorted from blood. The origin of the receptors is a man aged 35 to 55 with rheumatoid arthritis.

V gene TRBV14 combines with J gene TRBJ2-5; no definite D call. V lost 4 bases to trimming and J lost 4 bases, with 22 bases between them. Germline V gives CDR1 SGHDN, CDR2 FVKESK. The CDR3 contains 17 residues. CDR3 in DNA: TGTGCCAGCAGCCCTACCTTGGGCAGGCATTCATCAGAGACCCAGTACTTC. It is translated as CASSPTLGRHSSETQYF.

The chain combines TRBV25-1 with TRBJ2-5; the D gene is possibly TRBD1 (5 bases). Germline V gene data show CDR1 as MGHDK and CDR2 as SYGVNS. V was clipped by 2 bases and J by 1 base, with 8 bases between them. The CDR3 is 14 residues long. The CDR3 sequence: CASSEGAFQETQYF. The CDR3, as DNA: TGTGCCAGCAGTGAAGGGGCGTTCCAAGAGACCCAGTACTTC.

The V call is TRBV27, the J call TRBJ2-3; the D is unclear. This CDR3 spans 15 amino acids. Per the germline V gene, CDR1 is MNHEY and CDR2 is SMNVEV (reference sequence). V was trimmed by 0 bases and J by 2 bases, leaving 9 bases between them. CDR3 residues: CASSLSARFTDTQYF. Here the CDR3 DNA reads TGTGCCAGCAGTTTATCGGCACGATTCACAGATACGCAGTATTTT.

The chain carries TRBV5-4 and TRBJ1-2; 7 bases line up with TRBD1. Trimming removed 4 bases from V and 9 bases from J; junction bases left unmatched: 12. The CDR3 totals 14 residues. Germline V lookup: CDR1 SGHNT, CDR2 YYREEE (reference sequence). DNA for the CDR3: TGTGCCAGCAGCCACGGGACAGATAGTATGCGCTACACCTTC. Translated, it gives CASSHGTDSMRYTF.

The chain links TRBV4-1 to TRBJ1-1, with D possibly TRBD1 on 6 matching bases. The length of the CDR3 is 13 residues. V was cut by 4 bases and J by 1 base, with 7 bases left in between. The germline gives CDR1 MGHRA, CDR2 YSYEKL. CDR3: CASSLRGNTEAFF. The CDR3 nucleotides are TGCGCCAGCAGCCTCAGGGGGAACACTGAAGCTTTCTTT.

This chain links TRBV2 with TRBJ1-5, with D possibly matching TRBD1 (5 bases). The V gene's germline CDR1 is SNHLY and CDR2 FYNNEI. The CDR3 has 14 amino acids. Trimming removed 8 bases at V and 3 bases at J, with 14 bases between. CDR3 bases: TGTGCCAGCGGTCCCACAGGTTTCAATCAGCCCCAGCATTTT. Translation: CASGPTGFNQPQHF.

The chain employs TRBV6-1 and TRBJ1-1; weak D call: TRBD1 (5 bases). Germline values: CDR1 MNHNS, CDR2 SASEGT. V shed 5 bases and J shed 0 bases, with 13 bases lying between them. The CDR3 totals 15 residues. The CDR3 loop reads CASSFSQVLNTEAFF. CDR3 DNA sequence: TGTGCCAGCAGTTTTTCACAGGTGTTGAACACTGAAGCTTTCTTT.

V is TRBV27 and J is TRBJ2-3; D gene unclear. CDR3 size: 15 residues. Deletions cut 1 base from V and 0 bases from J, with 8 bases between. From germline, CDR1 is MNHEY and CDR2 SMNVEV (reference sequence). CDR3 protein: CASSLLLSSTDTQYF. CDR3 sequence (DNA): TGTGCCAGCAGTTTATTATTATCTAGCACAGATACGCAGTATTTT.

This chain connects TRBV5-4 to TRBJ2-1, with D perhaps TRBD1 or TRBD2 (5 bases each). The CDR3 sequence is 13 residues long. The germline V gene encodes CDR1 SGHNT and CDR2 YYREEE (reference sequence). Trimming shortened V by 4 bases and J by 7 bases, and 12 bases separated the two germline ends. The CDR3 reads CASSLGVENEQFF. The CDR3 nucleotides read TGTGCCAGCAGCCTGGGGGTGGAGAATGAGCAGTTCTTC.

A remark on this clone: Other DNA sequences in the sample encode the same CDR3. The rearrangement links TRBV9 to TRBJ1-6; the D is unclear. The germline V gene has CDR1 SGDLS and CDR2 YYNGEE. V dropped 3 bases and J dropped 2 bases, with 15 bases sitting between them. The CDR3 runs to 17 residues. This chain's CDR3 is CASSADGVHTYNSPLHF. In DNA form, the CDR3 reads TGTGCCAGCAGCGCGGACGGGGTTCATACCTATAATTCACCCCTCCACTTT.

J is TRBJ1-4 and V is TRBV25-1, with D possibly TRBD1 on 5 matching bases. V was cut by 1 base and J by 7 bases, with 10 bases left in between. CDR3 size: 14 residues. Germline V gene sequence: CDR1 MGHDK, CDR2 SYGVNS. The DNA of the CDR3 is TGTGCCAGCAGTGAATCAGGGTCCGGTGAAAAACTGTTTTTT. Its translation is CASSESGSGEKLFF.

The J gene is TRBJ1-1, the V gene TRBV6-5, with 9 positions matching TRBD1. J gave up 4 bases and V 5 bases, and 5 bases lay outside the gene matches. Germline CDR1 reads MNHEY; CDR2 reads SVGAGI. The length of the CDR3 is 14 residues. As DNA, the CDR3 is TGTGCCAGCAGTCTCGGGACAGGGACCACTGAAGCTTTCTTT. It encodes CASSLGTGTTEAFF.

The chain employs TRBV7-9 and TRBJ2-2, with D possibly being TRBD1 (6 bases). The length of the CDR3 is 14 residues. CDR1 and CDR2 from the germline V gene are SEHNR and FQNEAQ (reference sequence). With 5 bases removed from V and 3 bases from J, the gap between germline ends came to 10 bases. CDR3 DNA: TGTGCCAGCAGCAACCGACAGGACACCGGGGAGCTGTTTTTT. Translation: CASSNRQDTGELFF.

Regarding this clone: The same CDR3 can be traced to other DNA sequences in this sample. The V gene is TRBV6-5, the J gene TRBJ1-6; no reliable D call. CDR3 length: 13 residues. V was clipped by 4 bases and J by 13 bases, with 14 bases between them. CDR1 and CDR2 (germline): MNHEY, SVGAGI. The CDR3 bases are TGTGCCAGCAGTTCTCGGGATTACTCCCCCCTCCACTTT. This sequence encodes CASSSRDYSPLHF.

In its sample, this clone was seen a few times. This chain links TRBV10-3 with TRBJ2-1; 8 bases line up with TRBD2. The germline V gene encodes CDR1 ENHRY and CDR2 SYGVKD. This CDR3 is 15 amino acids long. The V gene end was trimmed by 8 bases and the J gene end by 1 base; junction bases not matched to a gene: 7. The CDR3 region has the DNA TGTGCCATCCTGGACAGCGGGAGATCCTACAATGAGCAGTTCTTC. The encoded protein is CAILDSGRSYNEQFF.

This clone has only a few counts. The chain is built from TRBV27 and TRBJ2-1; TRBD2 matches 9 bases. Looked up from germline, CDR1 is MNHEY and CDR2 is SMNVEV (reference sequence). V was pared by 6 bases and J by 4 bases, with 7 bases of the junction left unmatched. The CDR3 is 15 residues long. Written as DNA, the CDR3 is TGTGCCAGCAGGGCTGGGACTAGCATTTACAATGAGCAGTTCTTC. This codes for CASRAGTSIYNEQFF.

This rearrangement joins TRBV7-3 to TRBJ2-3; 14 bases fit TRBD2. The V and J ends lost 2 bases and 2 bases, in that order; junction bases with no gene match: 3. CDR3 length: 17 amino acids. Germline V lookup: CDR1 SGHTA, CDR2 FQGTGA. The chain's CDR3 is CASSLGTSGGFTDTQYF. The DNA of the CDR3 is TGTGCCAGCAGCTTAGGGACTAGCGGGGGATTCACAGATACGCAGTATTTT.

This chain uses TRBV9 with TRBJ1-6; 9 bases match TRBD1. Germline-derived CDR1 and CDR2 are SGDLS and YYNGEE. The CDR3 contains 15 residues. V lost 5 bases to trimming and J lost 7 bases; unmatched junction nucleotides: 7. CDR3 bases: TGTGCCAGCAGAGCCGGGACAGGGAAAAATTCACCCCTCCACTTT. Translated: CASRAGTGKNSPLHF.

The genes are TRBV19 and TRBJ2-2; 9 nucleotides align to TRBD1. The CDR3 runs to 15 residues. Germline lookup yields CDR1 LNHDA and CDR2 SQIVND (reference sequence). V lost 5 bases, J lost 4 bases, and 5 bases stayed unmatched. The CDR3 region is CASSDTGGRTGELFF. The CDR3 DNA sequence: TGTGCCAGTAGTGATACAGGGGGCCGCACCGGGGAGCTGTTTTTT.

The chain is built from TRBV28 and TRBJ2-1; 15 nucleotides agree with TRBD2. The CDR3 sequence is 18 residues long. Germline V gives CDR1 MDHEN, CDR2 SYDVKM. J gave up 0 bases and V 6 bases, and 6 bases lay outside the gene matches. The DNA for the CDR3 is TGTGCCAGCAGAGGGGGGACTAGCGGGGGGAGCTCCTACAATGAGCAGTTCTTC. This encodes CASRGGTSGGSSYNEQFF.